The clone carrying this T cell receptor (beta chain) came up once. Its antigen is not identified. These data come from a study of Ad26.COV2.S vaccination and SARS-CoV-2 variants. Study-level points and caveats: Recipients of vaccine and of placebo showed similar breadth of their non-spike TCR repertoires.

The V end was cut by 4 bases, the J end by 2 bases, with 11 bases between. Germline V gene data show CDR1 as LGHDT and CDR2 as YNNKEL (reference sequence). CDR3 length: 14 residues. Generated by immunoSEQ multiplex PCR, the TCRdb table keeps only in-frame clones and is missing some. This table holds more than 150,000 clones, roughly 89% found once. This receptor was identified in a human donor who had recovered from COVID-19. The chain is built from TRBV3-1 (or the pseudogene TRBV3-2) and TRBJ2-5; D is unclear. Sequenced here: peripheral blood, sampled after recovery from COVID-19. CDR3 sequence: CASSRRGRQETQYF. CDR3 nucleotide sequence: TGTGCCAGCAGCCGCAGAGGAAGACAAGAGACCCAGTACTTC.